The rows below give T cell receptor beta chains drawn from one sample of a study of blood T cell repertoires in COVID-19. TCRdb's copy holds only in-frame clones and misses some; the assay was immunoSEQ multiplex PCR. The sample lists about 63,000 clones; about 82% were seen once. The source material was PBMCs or T cells enriched from blood (not recorded which). The source of these receptors is a middle-aged woman with acute COVID-19. CDR3s include the opening cysteine and the closing phenylalanine or tryptophan.

v_call | cdr3_aa
TRBV28 | CASSLVRQASGAKNIQYF
TRBV5-1 | CASTVDRGPYNEQFF
TRBV11-3 | CASSPGQSTDTQYF
TRBV29-1 | CSVRTGDYEQYF
TRBV2 | CASAGLAEYNEQFF
TRBV5-4 | CASSLESGGSGANVLTF
TRBV24-1 | CATSAGLGGYTF
TRBV27 | CASSLGTSGEDEQFF
TRBV7-8 | CASSPTLLAGLSSYNEQFF
TRBV7-3 | CASSPSGAGEYGYTF
TRBV27 | CASSPLYRGRGNIQYF
TRBV4-1 | CASSQGGTAQGPQHF
TRBV27 | CASRDLDRVAEQYF
TRBV7-2 | CASSLAVGYGYTF
TRBV7-9 | CASSLDNYQPQHF
TRBV28 | CASRTGGYGYTF
TRBV7-9 | CASSSTVELNYMGYTF
TRBV27 | CASSRTSGLPQETQYF
TRBV12-3/TRBV12-4 | CASSPDGVEAFF
TRBV28 | CASRASGRDEQFF
TRBV5-1 | CASSYSGTENQPQHF
TRBV5-6 | CASSFRIAGMNTEAFF
TRBV24-1 | CATSVPTPRGDNEQFF
TRBV9 | CASSSGTPNTGELFF
TRBV4-1 | CASSYGQGLNQPQHF
TRBV5-1 | CASQREGPTGSDTQYF
TRBV27 | CASSHRGSYEQYF
TRBV5-1 | CASSLEVQAYNEQFF
TRBV7-9 | CAVEPGLNEKLFF
TRBV29-1 | CSVGGQFGNEKLFF
TRBV28 | CASSLLYSGSTEAFF
TRBV5-4 | CASSPSLTGTYGYTF
TRBV3-1/TRBV3-2 | CASSQDRGVVTGELFF
TRBV10-1 | CASSDLDRGHQETQYF
TRBV5-4 | CASSLEGARSQETQYF
TRBV4-1 | CASSQDLGTSGLNEQFF
TRBV23-1 | CASSQSPGSKDGSSKETQYF
TRBV5-6 | CASSLGAGGYNSPLHF
TRBV7-9 | CASSLVRQGKNTEAFF
TRBV6-6 | CASSIRTGQPKAFF
TRBV29-1 | CSVGPSYNEQFF
TRBV19 | CASSIDHGHRNQPQHF
TRBV29-1 | CSAEGARGTEAFF
TRBV28 | CASSSSGENEQFF
TRBV10-3 | CAISEMRQGPKNTEAFF
TRBV14 | CASRRDISYEQYF
TRBV9 | CASSVGLANGELFF
TRBV24-1 | CATSASGSTDTQYF
TRBV5-8 | CASSLGGSYQPQHF
TRBV10-3 | CAISESVQETQYF
TRBV10-3 | CAISEGTGWKSGPQHF
TRBV12-3/TRBV12-4 | CASSIPGQGCFF
TRBV5-4 | CASSFDRGHSPLHF
TRBV2 | CASSDAGWGNSPLHF
TRBV3-1/TRBV3-2 | CASSLTGDSNQPQHF